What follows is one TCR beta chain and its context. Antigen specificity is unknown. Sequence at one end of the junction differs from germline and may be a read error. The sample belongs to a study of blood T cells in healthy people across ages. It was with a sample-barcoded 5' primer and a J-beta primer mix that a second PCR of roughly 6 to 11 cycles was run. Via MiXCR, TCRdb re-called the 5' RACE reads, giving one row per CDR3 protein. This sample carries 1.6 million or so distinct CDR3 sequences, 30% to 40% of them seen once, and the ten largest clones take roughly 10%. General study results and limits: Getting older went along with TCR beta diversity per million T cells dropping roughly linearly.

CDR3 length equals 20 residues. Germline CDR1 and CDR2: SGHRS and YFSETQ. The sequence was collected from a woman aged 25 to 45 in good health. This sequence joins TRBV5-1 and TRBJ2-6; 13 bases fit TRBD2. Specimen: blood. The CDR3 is CASSLVRLAGGPSGANVPTF. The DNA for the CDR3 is TGCGCCAGCAGCTTGGTAAGACTAGCGGGAGGCCCTTCTGGGGCCAACGTCCCGACTTTC.